Each of the 29 T cell receptor beta chains below was sequenced from the same sample in a study of blood T cell repertoires in COVID-19. The assay was immunoSEQ multiplex PCR, and TCRdb's table has in-frame clones only and misses some. The profile shows around 230,000 clones, 85% to 90% of them singletons. Material: peripheral blood. These receptors all come from a man over 45 with COVID-19, enrolled during active disease.

Points on this clone: The sample contains more than one DNA sequence encoding this CDR3. The chain has TRBV15 and TRBJ2-7; 8 positions agree with TRBD1. From germline, CDR1 is LNHNV and CDR2 YYDKDF (reference sequence). V was clipped by 3 bases and J by 0 bases; unmatched bases: 4. This CDR3 is 15 amino acids long. The CDR3 nucleotides read TGTGCCACCAGCAGGGCCGGGACAGGCTCCTACGAGCAGTACTTC. Protein: CATSRAGTGSYEQYF.

This chain joins TRBV6-5 and TRBJ1-6; TRBD1 might be the D (6 bases). The ends were cut back, 5 bases at V and 9 bases at J, with 14 bases in the middle. CDR1 and CDR2 (germline): MNHEY, SVGAGI. The CDR3 runs 14 residues. The CDR3 sequence is CASSRTAQGSPLHF. The CDR3 DNA sequence: TGTGCCAGCAGTAGGACAGCGCAGGGTTCACCCCTCCACTTT.

The gene calls are TRBV7-6 and TRBJ2-3; perhaps TRBD2 as D (6 bases). V shed 5 bases and J shed 0 bases, with 18 bases lying between them. The CDR3 is 17 amino acids. The germline V gene has CDR1 SGHVS and CDR2 FNYEAQ. CDR3 in amino acids: CASSLTLGGASTDTQYF. For the CDR3, the DNA is TGTGCCAGCAGCCTCACCCTGGGCGGGGCTAGCACAGATACGCAGTATTTT.

This chain uses TRBV19 with TRBJ2-1; 11 bases match TRBD2. Trimming removed 1 base from V and 2 bases from J; junction bases left unmatched: 7. This CDR3 has 18 residues. In germline, CDR1 is LNHDA, CDR2 SQIVND (reference sequence). The CDR3 loop reads CASSIVVAGGPPYNEQFF. The CDR3 DNA is TGTGCCAGTAGTATAGTAGTAGCGGGAGGGCCCCCCTACAATGAGCAGTTCTTC. The full variable domain, its missing parts supplied by reference TRBV19 and TRBJ2-1, is DGGITQSPKYLFRKEGQNVTLSCEQNLNHDAMYWYRQDPGQGLRLIYYSQIVNDFQKGDIAEGYSVSREKKESFPLTVTSAQKNPTAFYLCASSIVVAGGPPYNEQFFGPGTRLTVL.

The CDR3 here is CASSLGTSEQYEQYF. The CDR3 DNA follows: TGTGCCAGCAGCTTAGGCACTAGCGAACAATACGAGCAGTACTTC. V gene TRBV7-6 combines with J gene TRBJ2-7; 7 bases fit TRBD2. The germline CDR1 and CDR2 sequences are SGHVS and FNYEAQ. CDR3 size: 15 residues. V gave up 1 base and J gave up 4 bases; unmatched junction bases: 7.

V usage is TRBV7-9 and J usage is TRBJ2-7; 10 bases match TRBD1. Germline loops: CDR1 SEHNR, CDR2 FQNEAQ (reference sequence). Losses at the gene ends were 5 bases for V and 4 bases for J; bases not matched to a gene: 2. The CDR3 extends over 13 amino acids. This CDR3 is CASSRDRGYEQYF. The CDR3 nucleotides are TGTGCCAGCAGCCGGGACAGGGGTTACGAGCAGTACTTC.

The chain is built from TRBV7-3 and TRBJ2-3; TRBD2 aligns across 14 bases. The CDR3 spans 16 residues. V lost 5 bases to trimming and J lost 4 bases; unmatched junction nucleotides: 5. Germline CDR1 reads SGHTA; CDR2 reads FQGTGA. The CDR3 spells CASSPGLAGGADTQYF. In DNA, the CDR3 is TGTGCCAGCAGCCCAGGACTAGCGGGAGGTGCAGATACGCAGTATTTT.

The V gene is TRBV6-6, the J gene TRBJ1-3; 8 nucleotides line up with TRBD1. The CDR3 has 15 residues. Germline CDR1 and CDR2: MNHNY and SVGAGI (reference sequence). V lost 6 bases and J lost 4; bases outside the gene matches: 8. The DNA of the CDR3 is TGTGCCAGCAGCCAAACCGGGGACAGGGGAAACACCATATATTTT. Encoded protein: CASSQTGDRGNTIYF.

As to this clone: At one end the junction does not follow the germline gene, possibly because of a read error. The chain links TRBV7-7 to TRBJ2-5; 13 bases match TRBD2. Germline V lookup: CDR1 SSHAT, CDR2 FNYEAQ (reference sequence). The CDR3 is 15 residues long. The CDR3 bases are TGTGCTAGCAGCTTAGGACTAGCGGGAGTAGAGACCCAGTACTTC. Amino acid sequence: CASSLGLAGVETQYF.

CDR3 sequence reads: CASSLGQGSSGYTF. In nucleotides, the CDR3 is TGTGCCAGCTCACTAGGACAGGGCTCGAGTGGCTACACCTTC. The genes are TRBV18 and TRBJ1-2; 8 nucleotides line up with TRBD1. CDR1 KGHSH and CDR2 LQKENI come from the germline V gene. Unmatched junction bases numbered 8, after V lost 4 bases and J lost 7 bases. The CDR3 runs to 14 residues.

The rearrangement links TRBV7-2 to TRBJ2-7; 10 positions agree with TRBD2. After removal of 5 bases from V and 0 bases from J, the junction contained 1 base not matched to a gene. There are 14 residues in the CDR3. Germline V gene data show CDR1 as SGHTA and CDR2 as FQGNSA. CDR3 DNA sequence: TGTGCCAGCAGCCAGCGGGAGGGCTCCTACGAGCAGTACTTC. It codes for CASSQREGSYEQYF.

This chain connects TRBV14 to TRBJ2-3; 10 bases are a match to TRBD2. V was clipped by 1 base and J by 3 bases; unmatched bases: 4. CDR1 is SGHDN, CDR2 FVKESK, per germline. The CDR3 covers 16 residues. The CDR3 bases are TGTGCCAGCAGCCAAGCTCTAGCGGGGGAGACAGATACGCAGTATTTT. Encoded protein: CASSQALAGETDTQYF.

This chain joins TRBV3-1 (or the pseudogene TRBV3-2) and TRBJ1-1; D is possibly TRBD1 (6 bases). V was cut by 4 bases and J by 5 bases, with 11 bases left in between. The germline V gene encodes CDR1 LGHDT and CDR2 YNNKEL (reference sequence). CDR3 length: 13 amino acids. CDR3: CASSLPGATEAFF. The DNA of the CDR3 is TGTGCCAGCAGCCTTCCAGGGGCGACTGAAGCTTTCTTT.

The CDR3 is CASSLVLAGQTDTQYF. CDR3 coding DNA: TGTGCCAGCAGCTTGGTACTAGCGGGACAAACAGATACGCAGTATTTT. The chain recombines TRBV5-5 with TRBJ2-3; 10 positions agree with TRBD2. V gave up 0 bases and J gave up 3 bases; unmatched junction bases: 4. Germline V gene sequence: CDR1 SGHKS, CDR2 YYEKEE (reference sequence). CDR3 length equals 16 residues.

For this clone: This CDR3 is also generated by other DNA sequences in the sample. CDR3 DNA: TGTGCCTGGAGCACAGATAGCAATCAGCCCCAGCATTTT. Translating gives CAWSTDSNQPQHF. The rearrangement links TRBV30 to TRBJ1-5; D not resolved. This CDR3 comprises 13 residues. Trimming cost V 3 bases and J 0 bases, with 6 bases left between them. Germline V gene lookup returns CDR1 GTSNPN and CDR2 SVGIG (reference sequence).

The V and J genes are TRBV10-3 and TRBJ1-2, with 7 positions matching TRBD1. CDR1 is ENHRY and CDR2 is SYGVKD in the germline V gene. Unmatched junction bases numbered 7, after V lost 2 bases and J lost 13 bases. This CDR3 has 12 amino acids. The CDR3 bases are TGTGCCATCAGTGAGGAGGGGACAGCCGGCACCTTC. The encoded protein is CAISEEGTAGTF.

V is TRBV7-9 and J is TRBJ1-2, with 9 positions matching TRBD1. The CDR3 runs to 16 residues. The V gene's germline CDR1 is SEHNR and CDR2 FQNEAQ (reference sequence). Trimming removed 5 bases from V and 0 bases from J; junction bases left unmatched: 7. CDR3 nucleotide sequence: TGTGCCAGCAGCCTTACGGGACAGGGCTCTAACTATGGCTACACCTTC. Its translation is CASSLTGQGSNYGYTF.

V gene TRBV19 combines with J gene TRBJ2-7; D possibly corresponds to TRBD1 (6 bases). This CDR3 is built from 15 residues. V lost 3 bases to trimming and J lost 0 bases, with 12 bases between them. Per germline, CDR1 LNHDA and CDR2 SQIVND (reference sequence). The CDR3 region is CASSIRTEGSYEQYF. Here the CDR3 DNA reads TGTGCCAGTAGTATTAGGACAGAGGGCTCCTACGAGCAGTACTTC.

The J gene is TRBJ1-2, the V gene TRBV29-1; D not certain. Germline V gene data show CDR1 as SQVTM and CDR2 as ANQGSEA. Trimming shortened V by 1 base and J by 4 bases, and 10 bases separated the two germline ends. This CDR3 is built from 13 residues. CDR3 residues: CSVEGGTSYGYTF. The CDR3 coding sequence is TGCAGCGTTGAAGGAGGAACCAGCTATGGCTACACCTTC.

There are a few counts of this clone. The rearrangement joins TRBV23-1 to TRBJ2-1; 11 bases are a match to TRBD1. TRBV23-1 falls under the ORF class, with uncertain function. This CDR3 is 16 amino acids long. Trimming removed 4 bases from V and 6 bases from J; junction bases left unmatched: 8. The CDR3: CASSLRDRGSGNEQFF. The CDR3 coding sequence is TGCGCCAGCAGTCTCCGGGACAGGGGGAGTGGCAATGAGCAGTTCTTC.

The chain has TRBV15 and TRBJ1-2; D might be TRBD1 (6 bases). The CDR3 has 18 amino acids. Trimming left V 2 bases short and J 4 bases short, with 23 bases between. Germline V gene sequence: CDR1 LNHNV, CDR2 YYDKDF (reference sequence). The CDR3 reads CATSRLPQTGNLLYGYTF. The DNA for the CDR3 is TGTGCCACCAGCAGACTCCCCCAAACAGGGAATCTCCTCTATGGCTACACCTTC.

This chain uses TRBV4-2 with TRBJ1-6, with 7 bases aligning to TRBD1. The CDR3 extends over 15 amino acids. V lost 3 bases and J lost 9; bases outside the gene matches: 8. Germline lookup yields CDR1 LGHNA and CDR2 YNFKEQ. The CDR3 here is CASSQEQGRFSPLHF. The CDR3 DNA reads TGTGCCAGCAGCCAGGAACAGGGGAGGTTTTCACCCCTCCACTTT.

V gene TRBV28 combines with J gene TRBJ1-5; D might be TRBD1 (6 bases). The CDR3 runs 14 residues. Looked up from germline, CDR1 is MDHEN and CDR2 is SYDVKM. V was trimmed by 5 bases and J by 5 bases, leaving 13 bases between them. The CDR3 bases are TGTGCCAGCAGTCTGCCTGGGGGCCATCAGCCCCAGCATTTT. This translates into CASSLPGGHQPQHF.

V gene TRBV5-1 combines with J gene TRBJ2-1, with a possible D match to TRBD1 (6 bases). The CDR3 covers 16 residues. CDR1 is SGHRS and CDR2 is YFSETQ in the germline V gene. The V and J ends lost 0 bases and 7 bases respectively, with 17 bases between them. For the CDR3, the DNA is TGCGCCAGCAGCTTGGGTATGAGGGCAGGGGAAAATGAGCAGTTCTTC. Its translation is CASSLGMRAGENEQFF.

The genes are TRBV9 and TRBJ2-3, with TRBD2 matching 13 bases. J was trimmed by 4 bases and V by 0 bases; bases with no gene match: 2. The CDR3 runs to 16 residues. Looked up from germline, CDR1 is SGDLS and CDR2 is YYNGEE. The CDR3 DNA reads as TGTGCCAGCAGCGTAGAACTAGCGGGAGGGTCAGATACGCAGTATTTT. Translated: CASSVELAGGSDTQYF.

The chain carries TRBV6-8 and TRBJ2-7; possible D gene TRBD2, 5 bases. Trimming left V 2 bases short and J 5 bases short, with 10 bases between. CDR3 length equals 13 residues. Looked up from germline, CDR1 is MNHGY and CDR2 is SAAAGT. The CDR3 coding sequence is TGTGCCAGCAGTTACGAGCGGAGGCACGAGCAGTACTTC. Its translation: CASSYERRHEQYF.

This clone has only a few counts. This rearrangement joins TRBV2 to TRBJ1-1; the D is unclear. CDR1 is SNHLY and CDR2 is FYNNEI in the germline V gene. The V and J ends lost 0 bases and 8 bases respectively, with 10 bases between them. The length of the CDR3 is 13 residues. CDR3 region: CASSEASAGEAFF. Written as DNA, the CDR3 is TGTGCCAGCAGTGAAGCGTCGGCAGGCGAAGCTTTCTTT.

This clone was found once. The chain is built from TRBV12-2 and TRBJ1-1; TRBD1, the D gene given by the table, was not confirmed from the DNA. TRBV12-2 is recorded as a pseudogene. This CDR3 spans 16 amino acids. The CDR3 protein is CASRLKPRGLNTEAFF. CDR3 bases: TGTGCAAGTCGCTTGAAGCCCAGGGGGCTAAACACTGAAGCTTTCTTT.

The V call is TRBV4-1, the J call TRBJ1-6; D is unresolved. The CDR3 loop spans 14 amino acids. The V gene's germline CDR1 is MGHRA and CDR2 YSYEKL. Trimming stripped 3 bases from V and 8 bases from J, with 11 bases between. The CDR3 nucleotides are TGCGCCAGCAGCCACCCCGGCGAGGATTCACCCCTCCACTTT. Residues: CASSHPGEDSPLHF.